These 27 T cell receptor beta chains came from one sample sequenced in a study of spatial heterogeneity in lung cancer. Time point noted: sample taken at primary tumor resection. Sequencing of whole RNA from tumor, nontumor lung or frozen PBMC involved no sorting. TCRdb independently ran MiXCR on the 5' RACE reads; one entry per CDR3 protein. The profile shows 4,500 to 5,500 distinct CDR3 sequences, more than 30% of them singletons. The source was PBMCs, collected at surgery. The receptors originated from a female donor with early-stage non-small cell lung cancer.

In this sample, this clonotype is medium-sized. Because this beta chain is a stray read in a library intended to capture alpha chains, its abundance should not be given much weight. The chain carries TRBV7-2 and TRBJ2-7; possible D gene TRBD1, 6 bases. The germline V gene encodes CDR1 SGHTA and CDR2 FQGNSA. V lost 1 base and J 1 base, leaving 11 bases between the germline ends. The CDR3 extends over 15 amino acids. Here the CDR3 reads CASSLVGTLSYEQYF. The CDR3 DNA follows: TGTGCCAGCAGCTTAGTAGGGACACTTTCCTACGAGCAGTACTTC.

As concerns this clonotype: Within a library made for alpha chains, this beta chain is off target, and its count is uninformative. V and J are TRBV12-3 or TRBV12-4 and TRBJ2-3, with D unresolved. The CDR3 has 14 residues. The V and J ends lost 7 bases and 2 bases respectively, with 13 bases between them. The CDR3 nucleotides read TGTGCCAGCACCCTAAGAAGATCCACAGATACGCAGTATTTT. Translated: CASTLRRSTDTQYF.

As for this clonotype: Because the library targeted alpha chains, this beta chain is an off-target read whose size means little. The V gene is TRBV2, the J gene TRBJ2-7, with D unclear. This CDR3 comprises 13 residues. Looked up from germline, CDR1 is SNHLY and CDR2 is FYNNEI. The V end lost 7 bases, the J end lost 2 bases, and 12 bases lay between the germline ends. CDR3 residues: CASTTALPYEQYF. The CDR3 DNA follows: TGTGCCAGCACAACGGCCCTCCCCTACGAGCAGTACTTC. The whole variable domain, remainder taken from reference TRBV2 and TRBJ2-7, is EPEVTQTPSHQVTQMGQEVILRCVPISNHLYFYWYRQILGQKVEFLVSFYNNEISEKSEIFDDQFSVERPDGSNFTLKIRSTKLEDSAMYFCASTTALPYEQYFGPGTRLTVT.

With regard to this clonotype: Found in a library prepared for alpha chains, this beta chain is an off-target read, and its abundance has little meaning. V gene TRBV9 combines with J gene TRBJ2-7; 10 bases match TRBD2. CDR1 and CDR2 from the germline V gene are SGDLS and YYNGEE. Trimming removed 0 bases from V and 3 bases from J; junction bases left unmatched: 0. The CDR3 spans 14 residues. CDR3 nucleotides: TGTGCCAGCAGCGTAGCTAGCGGGGGCTACGAGCAGTACTTC. The encoded protein is CASSVASGGYEQYF.

This clonotype has more than one count but fewer than ten. This beta chain slipped into a library made for alpha chains as a stray read, so its size is not meaningful. The V call is TRBV5-5, the J call TRBJ2-5, with TRBD2 identical over 12 bases. Per germline, CDR1 SGHKS and CDR2 YYEKEE (reference sequence). The length of the CDR3 is 14 residues. The J segment lost 4 bases and the V segment lost 9 bases, leaving 7 bases of the junction unmatched. The CDR3 nucleotides read TGTGCCACCGCGACTAGCGGGGGACGAGAGACCCAGTACTTC. Protein sequence: CATATSGGRETQYF.

Of note for this clonotype: Being off target in a library aimed at alpha chains, this beta chain has a size of little meaning. The CDR3 loop reads CASSQDRGGNTGELFF. The CDR3 coding sequence is TGCGCCAGCAGCCAAGACCGGGGCGGGAACACCGGGGAGCTGTTTTTT. The V call is TRBV4-1, the J call TRBJ2-2; D tentatively reads TRBD1 or TRBD2 (5 bases each). The V gene's germline CDR1 is MGHRA and CDR2 YSYEKL. V lost 0 bases and J lost 1, with 9 bases in between. This CDR3 is built from 16 residues.

Worth noting for this clonotype: This beta chain represents an off-target read in a library built for alpha chains; its size is of limited meaning. The chain has TRBV6-1 and TRBJ1-5, with TRBD1 matching over 8 bases. Trimming at V came to 5 bases and at J to 2 bases, leaving 2 bases not matched to a gene. This CDR3 has 14 amino acids. Germline values: CDR1 MNHNS, CDR2 SASEGT. CDR3 sequence: CASSPGQGNQPQHF. In DNA, the CDR3 is TGTGCCAGCAGTCCGGGACAGGGCAATCAGCCCCAGCATTTT.

This clonotype occurred a few times. Since the library was made to target alpha chains, this beta chain is a stray read and its abundance is not meaningful. The V and J genes are TRBV7-8 and TRBJ2-7; 7 positions agree with TRBD1. The CDR3 extends over 13 amino acids. The V and J ends lost 5 bases and 7 bases, in that order; junction bases with no gene match: 8. CDR1 is SGHVS, CDR2 FQNEAQ, per germline. The CDR3, as DNA: TGTGCCAGCAGCAGTCGACAGGGTGGAGAGCAGTACTTC. Translated: CASSSRQGGEQYF.

This clonotype was counted a few times. This beta chain is an off-target read within a library intended for alpha chains, so its frequency means little. The chain is built from TRBV6-5 and TRBJ2-5; 7 bases align to TRBD1. Unmatched junction bases numbered 5, after V lost 5 bases and J lost 5 bases. The CDR3 loop spans 13 amino acids. Germline V gene lookup returns CDR1 MNHEY and CDR2 SVGAGI. In DNA, the CDR3 is TGTGCCAGCAGTCGACAGGGCTGGGAGACCCAGTACTTC. This gives the protein CASSRQGWETQYF.

There are a few counts of this clonotype. Since it is a stray read in a library aimed at alpha chains, this beta chain has a size that is not meaningful. The chain is built from TRBV15 and TRBJ2-3, with 11 bases identical to TRBD2. The CDR3 length is 16 residues. J gave up 2 bases and V 3 bases, and 4 bases lay outside the gene matches. Germline CDR1 reads LNHNV; CDR2 reads YYDKDF (reference sequence). The CDR3 reads CATSRGLADLTDTQYF. Here the CDR3 DNA reads TGTGCCACCAGCAGGGGACTAGCGGACCTCACAGATACGCAGTATTTT.

This clonotype was found a few times. With the library built for alpha chains, this beta chain is off target and its frequency is not meaningful. The chain employs TRBV12-3 or TRBV12-4 and TRBJ1-5; D is unclear. The CDR3 is made up of 15 amino acids. V was trimmed by 7 bases and J by 5 bases, leaving 18 bases between them. CDR3 sequence: CASTRAVEYHQPQHF. The CDR3 DNA follows: TGTGCCAGCACTAGGGCCGTTGAATATCATCAGCCCCAGCATTTT.

A word on this clonotype: The library was prepared for alpha chains; this beta chain is a stray read, so its frequency means little. The chain has TRBV19 and TRBJ2-6; D is ambiguous. Looked up from germline, CDR1 is LNHDA and CDR2 is SQIVND (reference sequence). This CDR3 has 14 amino acids. The ends were cut back, 0 bases at V and 2 bases at J, with 2 bases in the middle. CDR3 nucleotides: TGTGCCAGTAGTATAGATGCTGGGGCCAACGTCCTGACTTTC. Residues: CASSIDAGANVLTF.

This clonotype was seen only a few times. In a library made to pick up alpha chains, this beta chain is a stray read with a size that means little. The V call is TRBV10-3, the J call TRBJ2-5; possibly TRBD2 for D (6 bases). The CDR3 loop spans 15 amino acids. Germline CDR1 is ENHRY and CDR2 is SYGVKD. Deletions cut 8 bases from V and 4 bases from J, with 20 bases between. In DNA form, the CDR3 reads TGTGCCATCGGAGAGCTGGAGGGGTTGATAGAGACCCAGTACTTC. The encoded protein is CAIGELEGLIETQYF.

A word on this clonotype: A library made for alpha chains picked up this beta chain off target, so its size means little. CDR3 sequence: CSVRQGADNEQFF. The CDR3 DNA reads TGCAGCGTCCGACAGGGGGCGGATAATGAGCAGTTCTTC. The chain has TRBV29-1 and TRBJ2-1, with 10 bases identical to TRBD1. The CDR3 is 13 amino acids. V lost 6 bases to trimming and J lost 7 bases; unmatched junction nucleotides: 6. Germline values: CDR1 SQVTM, CDR2 ANQGSEA.

With regard to this clonotype: Being off target in a library aimed at alpha chains, this beta chain has a size of little meaning. The chain uses TRBV7-3 and TRBJ2-1; TRBD1 or TRBD2 may be the D gene (5 bases each). Between the trimmed V and J ends, which lost 5 bases and 7 bases, there was a span of 18 bases. The germline gives CDR1 SGHTA, CDR2 FQGTGA. CDR3 length: 15 amino acids. The CDR3 coding sequence is TGTGCCAGCAGCCGACTCTGGGGCCCGGGGAATGAGCAGTTCTTC. It is translated as CASSRLWGPGNEQFF.

In the case of this clonotype: The library was built for alpha chains, so this beta chain is an off-target read and its size means little. The chain has TRBV20-1 and TRBJ2-3, with a possible D match to TRBD2 (6 bases). The germline CDR1 and CDR2 sequences are DFQATT and SNEGSKA (reference sequence). The V and J ends lost 6 bases and 4 bases respectively, with 14 bases between them. The CDR3 sequence is 13 residues long. The CDR3 nucleotides are TGCAGTGCCGAAAACGGGAGAGCAGATACGCAGTATTTT. It yields the protein CSAENGRADTQYF.

This clonotype ranks as medium-sized. This beta chain is an off-target read within a library intended for alpha chains, so its frequency means little. The chain uses TRBV20-1 and TRBJ2-1, with D possibly being TRBD2 (6 bases). The CDR3 extends over 14 amino acids. Trimming left V 1 base short and J 6 bases short, with 13 bases between. The V gene's germline CDR1 is DFQATT and CDR2 SNEGSKA (reference sequence). CDR3 DNA sequence: TGCAGTGCTAGAGTGGGCGGGGTCATCAATGAGCAGTTCTTC. This gives the protein CSARVGGVINEQFF.

This clonotype was seen a handful of times. This beta chain turned up in a library designed for alpha chains; as an off-target read, its abundance says little. The V and J genes are TRBV5-1 and TRBJ2-4, with a possible D match to TRBD2 (5 bases). V was cut by 4 bases and J by 8 bases, with 19 bases left in between. CDR3 size: 15 residues. From germline, CDR1 is SGHRS and CDR2 YFSETQ. As DNA, the CDR3 is TGCGCCAGCAGCACACAAGACTCTCCCGGGGACATTCAGTACTTC. Translation: CASSTQDSPGDIQYF.

A note on this clonotype: This beta chain turned up in a library designed for alpha chains; as an off-target read, its abundance says little. The rearrangement links TRBV6-5 to TRBJ2-3; D is perhaps TRBD2 (7 bases). V shed 8 bases and J shed 3 bases, with 12 bases lying between them. The germline V gene has CDR1 MNHEY and CDR2 SVGAGI. The CDR3 covers 13 residues. The CDR3 loop reads CASGGRGTDTQYF. CDR3 sequence (DNA): TGTGCCAGCGGGGGGCGGGGGACAGATACGCAGTATTTT.

This clonotype was counted a single time. Within a library made for alpha chains, this beta chain is off target, and its count is uninformative. CDR3 in DNA: TGCAGTGCTAGAGACGCGGGGGGGAATACGCAGTATTTT. It translates to CSARDAGGNTQYF. This rearrangement joins TRBV20-1 to TRBJ2-3, with 9 bases identical to TRBD2. V gave up 0 bases and J gave up 7 bases; unmatched junction bases: 2. CDR1 is DFQATT and CDR2 is SNEGSKA in the germline V gene (reference sequence). The CDR3 has 13 residues.

Only a few counts were recorded for this clonotype. The library was prepared for alpha chains; this beta chain is a stray read, so its frequency means little. The V call is TRBV5-1, the J call TRBJ2-2, with no clear D. CDR1 is SGHRS and CDR2 is YFSETQ in the germline V gene. V gave up 7 bases and J gave up 0 bases, with 10 bases separating them. The CDR3 is made up of 14 amino acids. CDR3 bases: TGCGCCAGCTATGCCCTGGCGAACACCGGGGAGCTGTTTTTT. Translating gives CASYALANTGELFF. Full variable domain (missing parts from reference TRBV5-1 and TRBJ2-2): KAGVTQTPRYLIKTRGQQVTLSCSPISGHRSVSWYQQTPGQGLQFLFEYFSETQRNKGNFPGRFSGRQFSNSRSEMNVSTLELGDSALYLCASYALANTGELFFGEGSRLTVL.

This clonotype was seen a few times. This beta chain is a stray sequence in a library constructed for alpha chains; its clone size is not meaningful. The chain combines TRBV3-1 with TRBJ2-3, with 10 bases fitting TRBD2. CDR3 size: 14 residues. J was trimmed by 6 bases and V by 2 bases; bases with no gene match: 2. The V gene's germline CDR1 is LGHDT and CDR2 YNNKEL (reference sequence). The CDR3 nucleotides read TGTGCCAGCAGCCAAACACTAGCGGGGGATACGCAGTATTTT. Protein product: CASSQTLAGDTQYF.

By share, this clonotype counts as medium-sized (0.01 to 0.1%). This beta chain slipped into a library made for alpha chains as a stray read, so its size is not meaningful. The chain joins TRBV3-1 to TRBJ2-7, with D unresolved. Deletions cut 2 bases from V and 3 bases from J, with 5 bases between. CDR1 and CDR2 (germline): LGHDT, YNNKEL (reference sequence). The CDR3 runs 12 residues. CDR3 sequence reads: CASSQQGYEQYF. The CDR3 nucleotides read TGTGCCAGCAGCCAACAAGGCTACGAGCAGTACTTC.

This clonotype has just a few counts. Found in a library prepared for alpha chains, this beta chain is an off-target read, and its abundance has little meaning. CDR3 nucleotides: TGTGCCAGCAGTTACGGGCGGGCCTACGAGCAGTACTTC. Its protein product is CASSYGRAYEQYF. The rearrangement uses TRBV6-5 and TRBJ2-7, with D possibly TRBD2 on 5 matching bases. Per the germline V gene, CDR1 is MNHEY and CDR2 is SVGAGI. The CDR3 runs to 13 residues. V lost 2 bases to trimming and J lost 2 bases, with 7 bases between them.

This clonotype has only a few counts. This beta chain slipped into a library made for alpha chains as a stray read, so its size is not meaningful. The V call is TRBV7-2, the J call TRBJ2-5; D is possibly TRBD2 (5 bases). Germline CDR1 and CDR2: SGHTA and FQGNSA. This CDR3 has 12 residues. V was pared by 3 bases and J by 4 bases, with 6 bases between. This CDR3 is CASSFGIETQYF. DNA for the CDR3: TGTGCCAGCAGCTTCGGGATAGAGACCCAGTACTTC. The whole variable domain, filled in from reference TRBV7-2 and TRBJ2-5, reads GAGVSQSPSNKVTEKGKDVELRCDPISGHTALYWYRQSLGQGLEFLIYFQGNSAPDKSGLPSDRFSAERTGGSVSTLTIQRTQQEDSAVYLCASSFGIETQYFGPGTRLLVL.

This clonotype was seen a handful of times. This beta chain is a stray read from a library made for alpha chains; its abundance is not meaningful. The chain combines TRBV18 with TRBJ1-1; the D gene is possibly TRBD1 (5 bases). This CDR3 comprises 13 residues. Germline assignment: CDR1 KGHSH and CDR2 LQKENI. V was trimmed by 3 bases and J by 4 bases, leaving 9 bases between them. As DNA, the CDR3 is TGTGCCAGCTCACCGTCAGGGACCACTGAAGCTTTCTTT. Encoded protein: CASSPSGTTEAFF. The entire variable domain, with the rest obtained from reference TRBV18 and TRBJ1-1, is as follows: NAGVMQNPRHLVRRRGQEARLRCSPMKGHSHVYWYRQLPEEGLKFMVYLQKENIIDESGMPKERFSAEFPKEGPSILRIQQVVRGDSAAYFCASSPSGTTEAFFGQGTRLTVV.

In its sample, this clonotype was seen a few times. A library prepared for alpha chains yielded this beta chain as an off-target read; its size is of little meaning. V usage is TRBV7-2 and J usage is TRBJ2-5, with TRBD2 as a possible D gene (5 bases). Looked up from germline, CDR1 is SGHTA and CDR2 is FQGNSA. The CDR3 runs to 13 residues. The germline V and J ends were trimmed by 5 bases and 2 bases, with 9 bases remaining between them. In nucleotides, the CDR3 is TGTGCCAGCAGCCCCCTAGCACAAGAGACCCAGTACTTC. It translates to CASSPLAQETQYF.